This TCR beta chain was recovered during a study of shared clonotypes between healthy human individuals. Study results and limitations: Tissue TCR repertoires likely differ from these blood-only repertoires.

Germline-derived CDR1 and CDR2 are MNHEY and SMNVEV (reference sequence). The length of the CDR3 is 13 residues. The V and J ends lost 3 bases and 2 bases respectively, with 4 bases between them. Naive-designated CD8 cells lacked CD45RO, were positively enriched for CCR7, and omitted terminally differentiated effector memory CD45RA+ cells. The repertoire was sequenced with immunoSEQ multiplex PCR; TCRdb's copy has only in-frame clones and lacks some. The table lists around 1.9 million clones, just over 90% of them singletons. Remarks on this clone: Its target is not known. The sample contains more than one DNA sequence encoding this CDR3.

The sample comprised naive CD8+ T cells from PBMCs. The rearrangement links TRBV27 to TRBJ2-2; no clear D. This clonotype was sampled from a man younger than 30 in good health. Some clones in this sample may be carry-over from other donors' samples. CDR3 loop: CASSFPNTGELFF. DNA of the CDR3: TGTGCCAGCAGTTTTCCTAACACCGGGGAGCTGTTTTTT.